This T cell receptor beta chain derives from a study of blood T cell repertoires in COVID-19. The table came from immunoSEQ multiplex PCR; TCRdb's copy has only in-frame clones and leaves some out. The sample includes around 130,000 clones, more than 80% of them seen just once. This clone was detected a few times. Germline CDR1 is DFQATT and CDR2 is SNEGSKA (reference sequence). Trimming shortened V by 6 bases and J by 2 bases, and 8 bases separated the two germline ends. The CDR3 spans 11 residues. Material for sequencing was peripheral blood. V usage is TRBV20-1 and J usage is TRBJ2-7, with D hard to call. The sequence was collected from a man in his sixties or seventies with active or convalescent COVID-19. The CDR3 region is CSAPTTYEQYF. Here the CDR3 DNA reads TGCAGTGCCCCCACTACCTACGAGCAGTACTTC.